What follows is one T cell receptor (beta chain) and its context. The data originate from a study of blood T cell repertoires in COVID-19. For the study at large: There were acute and convalescent COVID-19 samples, and they came from the United States, Italy and Spain. The cDNA or gDNA used as material had been derived from T cells, B-cell-depleted T cells, or PBMCs.

Authors' data handling: From reference gene primer amplification, estimates of nucleated cell counts were derived. Repertoires were generated with immunoSEQ multiplex PCR, while TCRdb's copy carries only in-frame clones and drops some. For V, J and clone size, that table is used; D and trimming come from the DNA. This sample has approximately 240,000 clones, with roughly three quarters found just once. V shed 0 bases and J shed 11 bases, with 7 bases lying between them. Germline assignment: CDR1 KGHDR and CDR2 SFDVKD. The CDR3 runs to 12 residues. The TCR sequence derives from a woman in her thirties or forties with active or convalescent COVID-19. The sequenced sample consisted of peripheral blood. The V and J genes are TRBV24-1 and TRBJ2-1; the D is unclear. DNA for the CDR3: TGTGCCACCAGTGATTTGACTCTGAAGCAGTTCTTC. Its protein is CATSDLTLKQFF.